This T cell receptor beta chain was found in a study of T cell responses to AZD1222 COVID-19 vaccine. Profiling relied on immunoSEQ multiplex PCR, and the TCRdb table lists in-frame clones only, not all of them. This sample has about 140,000 clones; 92% occur once, and the top ten carry just over 3%. CDR1 and CDR2 from the germline V gene are SNHLY and FYNNEI. The CDR3 loop spans 15 amino acids. With 5 bases removed from V and 3 bases from J, the gap between germline ends came to 14 bases. Study observations and caveats: Across spike, vaccine-associated CD4 TCRs were found, dominant at 160-218 and 743-854.

As for this clone: The antigen remains undetermined.

The TCR originated in an adult in good health. The chain joins TRBV2 to TRBJ2-1; tentatively, D is TRBD2 (7 bases). The specimen comprised peripheral blood, sampled on day 0 of AZD1222 vaccination. CDR3 sequence reads: CASSRGAAGYNEQFF. Here the CDR3 DNA reads TGTGCCAGCAGTCGGGGGGCAGCGGGCTACAATGAGCAGTTCTTC. Complete variable domain (other parts from reference TRBV2 and TRBJ2-1): EPEVTQTPSHQVTQMGQEVILRCVPISNHLYFYWYRQILGQKVEFLVSFYNNEISEKSEIFDDQFSVERPDGSNFTLKIRSTKLEDSAMYFCASSRGAAGYNEQFFGPGTRLTVL.